Listed below are T cell receptor beta chains from one sample, sequenced in a study of control samples from healthy donors and cancer patients. Only in-frame clones appear in the TCRdb table, and some are missing; sequencing was by immunoSEQ multiplex PCR. The profile shows fewer than 200,000 clones, around 93% of them singletons. Input material: blood. These receptors were collected from a woman aged 55 to 70 in good health. The CDR3 runs from the conserved cysteine through the conserved F or W. Fields, in order: V gene, J gene, CDR3 protein.

TRBV4-1	TRBJ2-4	CASSQVGRQQPKNIQYF
TRBV7-2	TRBJ2-7	CASSLDRVYEQYF
TRBV15	TRBJ1-1	CATSRGDTLAEAFF
TRBV28	TRBJ1-2	CASRSFSGTEYGYTF
TRBV24-1	TRBJ2-3	CATSDFTSGGTDTQYF
TRBV7-2	TRBJ2-3	CASSLAGAADTQYF
TRBV13	TRBJ1-5	CASSPRGEHQPQHF
TRBV6-9	TRBJ1-1	CVSSYDSEAFF
TRBV6-2/TRBV6-3	TRBJ2-2	CASSSQGISGELFF
TRBV3-1/TRBV3-2	TRBJ1-2	CASSDLRQATIYGYTF
TRBV2	TRBJ1-2	CASSGREANYGYTF
TRBV7-6	TRBJ2-2	CASSLDRLNTGELFF
TRBV19	TRBJ2-1	CASGKLDSGEHNEQFF
TRBV2	TRBJ1-1	CASTLREADTEAFF
TRBV4-1	TRBJ2-1	CASSRLAGPNEQFF